These 10 T cell receptor beta chains originate from one sample sequenced in a study of T cell responses to AZD1222 COVID-19 vaccine. The repertoire was sequenced with immunoSEQ multiplex PCR; TCRdb's copy has only in-frame clones and lacks some. The data show around 150,000 clones, about 90% seen once. The specimen comprised peripheral blood, sampled on day 0 of AZD1222 vaccination. The receptor set was obtained from an adult in good health.

This clone came up a few times. The chain carries TRBV6-5 and TRBJ2-7; 7 nucleotides agree with TRBD1. V trimming: 6 bases; J trimming: 1 base; junction bases outside the gene matches: 9. The CDR3 is 15 residues long. Germline V gives CDR1 MNHEY, CDR2 SVGAGI. DNA of the CDR3: TGTGCCAGCAGGAACACCGGGACAGTGTCCTACGAGCAGTACTTC. This translates into CASRNTGTVSYEQYF.

This sequence joins TRBV7-8 and TRBJ1-5, with D maybe TRBD1 (6 bases). Trimming took 2 bases from V and 4 from J, leaving 6 bases between them. Germline CDR1 is SGHVS and CDR2 is FQNEAQ. CDR3 length: 13 amino acids. The CDR3 reads CASSLQGNQPQHF. The CDR3 coding sequence is TGTGCCAGCAGCTTACAGGGGAATCAGCCCCAGCATTTT. Supplemented by reference TRBV7-8 and TRBJ1-5, the full variable domain reads GAGVSQSPRYKVAKRGQDVALRCDPISGHVSLFWYQQALGQGPEFLTYFQNEAQLDKSGLPSDRFFAERPEGSVSTLKIQRTQQEDSAVYLCASSLQGNQPQHFGDGTRLSIL.

DNA of the CDR3: TGTGCCAGCAGCCCGAGTGGGAGGGCCGGGGAGCTGTTTTTT. Protein: CASSPSGRAGELFF. The chain links TRBV5-6 to TRBJ2-2; TRBD2 matches at 7 bases. The CDR3 extends over 14 amino acids. Germline V lookup: CDR1 SGHDT, CDR2 YYEEEE. V was pared by 4 bases and J by 6 bases, with 6 bases of the junction left unmatched.

The V call is TRBV9, the J call TRBJ1-1, with 12 bases matching TRBD1. Germline lookup yields CDR1 SGDLS and CDR2 YYNGEE. V gave up 4 bases and J gave up 6 bases; unmatched junction bases: 16. This CDR3 region has 18 residues. CDR3 sequence (DNA): TGTGCCAGCAGCTCTCCGACCGGGACAGGGGGCGTACTGTCTGAAGCTTTCTTT. Translated, it gives CASSSPTGTGGVLSEAFF.

The chain is built from TRBV10-3 and TRBJ1-1; D remains ambiguous. CDR1 and CDR2 from the germline V gene are ENHRY and SYGVKD. Trimming pared 4 bases from V and 3 bases from J, leaving 18 bases between. The CDR3 is made up of 16 amino acids. The CDR3 region is CAISVNPGVGDTEAFF. The CDR3 coding sequence is TGTGCCATCAGTGTTAACCCGGGAGTTGGGGACACTGAAGCTTTCTTT.

This rearrangement joins TRBV6-5 to TRBJ1-1; 8 bases map to TRBD1. The CDR3 extends over 12 amino acids. Germline V lookup: CDR1 MNHEY, CDR2 SVGAGI. After removal of 6 bases from V and 11 bases from J, the junction contained 8 bases not matched to a gene. The DNA of the CDR3 is TGTGCCAGCAGGGGGGACAGGCCTGGGGCTTTCTTT. This sequence encodes CASRGDRPGAFF.

The chain joins TRBV7-2 to TRBJ1-4; D is uncertain. Germline-derived CDR1 and CDR2 are SGHTA and FQGNSA. The CDR3 consists of 14 residues. Trimming removed 5 bases at V and 5 bases at J, with 12 bases between. The CDR3 DNA follows: TGTGCCAGCAGCCTCGACGGTTACAATGAAAAACTGTTTTTT. As protein: CASSLDGYNEKLFF.

The chain couples TRBV5-4 to TRBJ1-6; tentative D call: TRBD1 (6 bases). The length of the CDR3 is 14 residues. Germline CDR1 reads SGHNT; CDR2 reads YYREEE (reference sequence). The ends were cut back, 3 bases at V and 10 bases at J, with 14 bases in the middle. The CDR3 DNA follows: TGTGCCAGCAGCTCCCTCGGGGGCAGCTCACCCCTCCACTTT. The encoded protein is CASSSLGGSSPLHF.

The J gene is TRBJ1-4, the V gene TRBV6-5; 7 bases match TRBD1. V dropped 4 bases and J dropped 5; count of bases not matched to a gene: 4. The CDR3 length is 14 residues. Per the germline V gene, CDR1 is MNHEY and CDR2 is SVGAGI. In DNA form, the CDR3 reads TGTGCCAGCAGTTCAGGACAGGTGAATGAAAAACTGTTTTTT. This encodes CASSSGQVNEKLFF.

This rearrangement joins TRBV28 to TRBJ1-1; 8 nucleotides agree with TRBD1. Germline-derived CDR1 and CDR2 are MDHEN and SYDVKM. The trim removed 2 bases at V and 5 bases at J, leaving 7 bases unmatched. The CDR3 extends over 15 amino acids. The CDR3 nucleotides are TGTGCCAGCAGTTTAGGACAGGGATTCAGGACTGAAGCTTTCTTT. As protein: CASSLGQGFRTEAFF.